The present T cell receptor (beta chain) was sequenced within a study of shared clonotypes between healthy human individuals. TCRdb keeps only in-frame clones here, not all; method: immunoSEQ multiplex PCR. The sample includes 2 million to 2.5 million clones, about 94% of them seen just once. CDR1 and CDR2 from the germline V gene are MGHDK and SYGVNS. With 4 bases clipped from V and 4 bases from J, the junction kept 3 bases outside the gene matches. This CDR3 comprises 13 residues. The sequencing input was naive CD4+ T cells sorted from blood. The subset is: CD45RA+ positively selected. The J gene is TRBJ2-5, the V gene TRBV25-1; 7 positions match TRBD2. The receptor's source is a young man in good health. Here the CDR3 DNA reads TGTGCCAGCAGTGGGGGGGGACCAGAGACCCAGTACTTC. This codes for CASSGGGPETQYF.